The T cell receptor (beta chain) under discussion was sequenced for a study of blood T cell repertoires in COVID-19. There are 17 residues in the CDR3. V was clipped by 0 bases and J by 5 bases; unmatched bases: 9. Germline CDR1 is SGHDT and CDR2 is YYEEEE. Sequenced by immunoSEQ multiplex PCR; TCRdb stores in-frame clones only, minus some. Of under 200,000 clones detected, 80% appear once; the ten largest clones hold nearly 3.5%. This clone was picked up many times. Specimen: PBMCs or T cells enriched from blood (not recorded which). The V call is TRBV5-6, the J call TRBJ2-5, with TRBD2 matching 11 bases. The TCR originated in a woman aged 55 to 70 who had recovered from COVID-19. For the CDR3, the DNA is TGTGCCAGCAGCTTGGCTTTTAGCGGGGGGGCTCGGGAGACCCAGTACTTC. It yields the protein CASSLAFSGGARETQYF.